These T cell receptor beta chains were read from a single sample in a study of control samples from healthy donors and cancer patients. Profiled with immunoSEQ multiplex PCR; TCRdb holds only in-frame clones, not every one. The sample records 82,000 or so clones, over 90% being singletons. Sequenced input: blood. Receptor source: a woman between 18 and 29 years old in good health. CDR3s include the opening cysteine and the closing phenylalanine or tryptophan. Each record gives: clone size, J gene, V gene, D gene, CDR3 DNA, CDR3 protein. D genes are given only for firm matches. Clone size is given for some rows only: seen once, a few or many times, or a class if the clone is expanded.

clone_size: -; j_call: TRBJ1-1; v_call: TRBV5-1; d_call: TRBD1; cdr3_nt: TGCGCCAGCCGGACAGGGGGGACCTTGAACACTGAAGCTTTCTTT; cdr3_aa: CASRTGGTLNTEAFF
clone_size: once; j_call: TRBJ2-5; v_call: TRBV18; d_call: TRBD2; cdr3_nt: TGTGCCAGCTCTGGGACTAGCGGGGGTCAAGAGACCCAGTACTTC; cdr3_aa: CASSGTSGGQETQYF
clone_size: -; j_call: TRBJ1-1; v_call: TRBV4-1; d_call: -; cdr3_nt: TGCGCCAGCAGCCAAGGTCTCGGGGGCACTGAAGCTTTCTTT; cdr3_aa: CASSQGLGGTEAFF
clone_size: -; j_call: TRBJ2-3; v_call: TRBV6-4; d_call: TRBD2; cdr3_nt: TGTGCCAGCAGTGTGTCCCTAGCGGGAGGTCCAGATACGCAGTATTTT; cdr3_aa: CASSVSLAGGPDTQYF
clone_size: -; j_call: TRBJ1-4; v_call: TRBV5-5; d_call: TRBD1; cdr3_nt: TGTGCCAGCAGCGAAACAGGGGTGACTAATGAAAAACTGTTTTTT; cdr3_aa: CASSETGVTNEKLFF
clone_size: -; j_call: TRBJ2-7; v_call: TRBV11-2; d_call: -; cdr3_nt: TGTGCCAGCAGCCCCCCCACAGGTTACGAGCAGTACTTC; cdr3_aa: CASSPPTGYEQYF
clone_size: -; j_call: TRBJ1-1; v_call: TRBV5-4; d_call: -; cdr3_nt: TGTGCCAGCAGCTTGAAGGGAGCGGAGGAAGCTTTCTTT; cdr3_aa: CASSLKGAEEAFF
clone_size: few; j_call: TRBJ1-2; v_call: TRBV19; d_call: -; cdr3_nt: TGTGCCAGTAGTATTATGGGGGAGGACCCTACGGAGAGATACACCTTC; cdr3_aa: CASSIMGEDPTERYTF
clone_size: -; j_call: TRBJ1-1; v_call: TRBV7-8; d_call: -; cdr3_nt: TGTGCCAGCAGCTTAGTTGCCGCAGGGTTAGATAAGCCTGAAGCTTTCTTT; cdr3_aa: CASSLVAAGLDKPEAFF
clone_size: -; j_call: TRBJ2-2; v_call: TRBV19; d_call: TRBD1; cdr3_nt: TGTGCCAGTAGCCAGGACAGGTTTGCCGGGGAGCTGTTTTTT; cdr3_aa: CASSQDRFAGELFF
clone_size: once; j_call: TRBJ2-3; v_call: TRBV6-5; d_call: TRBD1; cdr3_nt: TGTGCCAGCAGCGCAGGGGGCACGCAGTATTTT; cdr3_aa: CASSAGGTQYF
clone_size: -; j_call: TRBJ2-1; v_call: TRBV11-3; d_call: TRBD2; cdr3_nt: TGTGCCAGCAGCTTAGACGCGGGAGCAGGCGATGAGCAGTTCTTC; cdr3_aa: CASSLDAGAGDEQFF
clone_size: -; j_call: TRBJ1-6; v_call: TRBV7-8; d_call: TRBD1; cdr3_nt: TGTGCCAGCAGAAAAGACAGGGATTCACCCCTCCACTTT; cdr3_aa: CASRKDRDSPLHF
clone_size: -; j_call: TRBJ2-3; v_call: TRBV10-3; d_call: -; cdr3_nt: TGTGCCATCAGTGAGTCGTTAAAAGGGGTTGGGGCAGATACGCAGTATTTT; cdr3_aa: CAISESLKGVGADTQYF
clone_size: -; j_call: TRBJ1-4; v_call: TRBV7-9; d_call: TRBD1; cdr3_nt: TGTGCCAGCAACCTTGACAGGGATGACGAAAAACTGTTTTTT; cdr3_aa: CASNLDRDDEKLFF
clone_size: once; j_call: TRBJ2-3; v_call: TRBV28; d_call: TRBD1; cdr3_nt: TGTGCCAGCAGTTATTCCGGGACAGGGAACACAGATACGCAGTATTTT; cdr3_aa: CASSYSGTGNTDTQYF
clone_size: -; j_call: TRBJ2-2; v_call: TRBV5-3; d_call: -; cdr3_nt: TGTGCCAGAAGCTTGGTCGACAGGAGGTTCTTTTGGAACACCGGGGAGCTGTTTTTT; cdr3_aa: CARSLVDRRFFWNTGELFF
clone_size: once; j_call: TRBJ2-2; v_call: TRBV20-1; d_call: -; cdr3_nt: TGCAGTGCGGCGTGGGGCGGGGAGCTGTTTTTT; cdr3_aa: CSAAWGGELFF
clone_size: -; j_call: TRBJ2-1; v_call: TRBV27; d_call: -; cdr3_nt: TGTGCCAGCAGTTTTCGGCTTTTCAATGAGCAGTTCTTC; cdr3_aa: CASSFRLFNEQFF
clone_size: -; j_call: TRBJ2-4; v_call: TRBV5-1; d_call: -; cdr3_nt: TGCGCCAGCAGCTTGCTAGGACTAACCAAAAACATTCAGTACTTC; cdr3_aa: CASSLLGLTKNIQYF
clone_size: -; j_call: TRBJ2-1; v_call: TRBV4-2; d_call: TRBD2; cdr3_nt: TGTGCCAGCAGCCAAGTTGGGACTAGCGGGAGGGCAGTTGTCAATGAGCAGTTCTTC; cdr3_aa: CASSQVGTSGRAVVNEQFF
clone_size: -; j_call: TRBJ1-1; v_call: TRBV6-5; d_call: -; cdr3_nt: TGTGCCAGCATTCATAGAGGGAACACTGAAGCTTTCTTT; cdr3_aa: CASIHRGNTEAFF
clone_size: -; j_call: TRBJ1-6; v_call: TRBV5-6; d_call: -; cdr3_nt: TGTGCCAGCAGCTTAGGCGACAGGCTTGCACCCCTCCACTTT; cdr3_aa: CASSLGDRLAPLHF
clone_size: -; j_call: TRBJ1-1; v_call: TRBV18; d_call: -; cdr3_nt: TGTGCCAGCTCACCTTCCCGGGACACTGAAGCTTTCTTT; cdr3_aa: CASSPSRDTEAFF
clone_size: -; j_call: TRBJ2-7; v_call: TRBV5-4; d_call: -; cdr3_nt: TGTGCCAGCAGCTTTCGCGGCCTAGAGTCCTACGAGCAGTACTTC; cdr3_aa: CASSFRGLESYEQYF
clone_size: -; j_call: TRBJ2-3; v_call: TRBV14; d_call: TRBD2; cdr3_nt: TGTGCCAGCAGCGACCCAAGAGCCAGCGGGAGAGCAGATACGCAGTATTTT; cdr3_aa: CASSDPRASGRADTQYF
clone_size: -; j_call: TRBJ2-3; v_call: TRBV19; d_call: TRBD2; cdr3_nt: TGTGCCAGTAGTCCCTCACCACTAGCGGGGGGACCAGATACAGATACGCAGTATTTT; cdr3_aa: CASSPSPLAGGPDTDTQYF
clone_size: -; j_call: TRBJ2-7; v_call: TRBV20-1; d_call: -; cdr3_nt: TGCAGTGCCGGAACAGGCTACGAGCAGTACTTC; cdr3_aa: CSAGTGYEQYF
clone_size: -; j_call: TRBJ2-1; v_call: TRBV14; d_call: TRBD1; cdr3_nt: TGTGCCAGCAGCCCTTTCTTTGGGACAGGACAGTTCTTC; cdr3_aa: CASSPFFGTGQFF
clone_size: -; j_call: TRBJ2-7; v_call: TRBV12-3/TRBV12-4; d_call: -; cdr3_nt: TGTGCCAGCAGTTTAGACAGCTACGAGCAGTACTTC; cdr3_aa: CASSLDSYEQYF
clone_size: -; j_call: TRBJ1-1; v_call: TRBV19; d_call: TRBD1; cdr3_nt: TGTGCCAGTAGTACCCCCATCGGACAGGTAGCTTTCTTT; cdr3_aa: CASSTPIGQVAFF
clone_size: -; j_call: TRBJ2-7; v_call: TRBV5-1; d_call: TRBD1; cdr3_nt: TGCGCCAGCAGCCGGACAGGGGATCCGTACGAGCAGTACTTC; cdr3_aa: CASSRTGDPYEQYF
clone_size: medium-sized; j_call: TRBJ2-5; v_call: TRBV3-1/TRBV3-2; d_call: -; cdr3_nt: TGTGCCAGCAGCCAAGGAGTAGGTAGAGTTAGCCAAGAGACCCAGTACTTC; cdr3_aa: CASSQGVGRVSQETQYF
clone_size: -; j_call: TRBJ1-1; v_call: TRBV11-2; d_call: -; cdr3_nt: TGTGCCAGCAGAATGAACACTGAAGCTTTCTTT; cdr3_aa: CASRMNTEAFF
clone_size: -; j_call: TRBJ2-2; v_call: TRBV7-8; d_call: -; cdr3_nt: TGTGCCAGCAGCTTAGCAGGGACAACTCCGAACACCGGGGAGCTGTTTTTT; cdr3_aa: CASSLAGTTPNTGELFF
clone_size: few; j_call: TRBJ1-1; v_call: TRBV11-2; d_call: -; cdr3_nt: TGTGCCAGCAGACAACAGGGAGGCGCTGAAGCTTTCTTT; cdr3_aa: CASRQQGGAEAFF
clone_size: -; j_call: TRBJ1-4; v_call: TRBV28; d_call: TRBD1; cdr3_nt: TGTGCCAGCAGTTCCGGGACAGGGAGGCGTAATGAAAAACTGTTTTTT; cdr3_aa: CASSSGTGRRNEKLFF
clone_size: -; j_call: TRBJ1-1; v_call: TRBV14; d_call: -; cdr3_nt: TGTGCCAGCAGCCATCGCGTCGGTCGGGAAGCTTTCTTT; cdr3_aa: CASSHRVGREAFF
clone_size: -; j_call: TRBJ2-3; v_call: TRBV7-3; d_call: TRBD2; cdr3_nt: TGTGCCAGCAGCTTTAGCGGGTTTAGCACAGATACGCAGTATTTT; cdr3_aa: CASSFSGFSTDTQYF
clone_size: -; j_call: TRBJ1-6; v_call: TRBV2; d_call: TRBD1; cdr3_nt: TGTGCCAGCCGGGACAGTTCGAATTCACCCCTCCACTTT; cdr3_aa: CASRDSSNSPLHF
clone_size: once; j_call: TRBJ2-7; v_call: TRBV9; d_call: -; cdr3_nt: TGTGCCAGCAGCGTAGCCACGGTCCCTCCCTACGAGCAGTACTTC; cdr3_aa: CASSVATVPPYEQYF
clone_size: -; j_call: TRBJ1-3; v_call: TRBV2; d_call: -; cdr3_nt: TGTGCCAGCCTTTCTAAATCTGGAAACACCATATATTTT; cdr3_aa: CASLSKSGNTIYF
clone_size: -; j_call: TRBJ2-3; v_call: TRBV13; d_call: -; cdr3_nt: TGTGCCAGCAGCACCAACAAAGGGGTCGACAGCACAGATACGCAGTATTTT; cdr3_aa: CASSTNKGVDSTDTQYF
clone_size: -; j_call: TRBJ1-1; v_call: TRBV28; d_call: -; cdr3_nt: TGTGCCAGCAGTTTAGGGGTGGGTGCAGCTTTCTTT; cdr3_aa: CASSLGVGAAFF
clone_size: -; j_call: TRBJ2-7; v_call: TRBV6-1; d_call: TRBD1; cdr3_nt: TGTGCCAGCAGTGAAGGGCCGTCAGGGGGTCCATACTTC; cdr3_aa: CASSEGPSGGPYF
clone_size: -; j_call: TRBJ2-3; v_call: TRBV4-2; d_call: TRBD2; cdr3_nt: TGTGCCAGCAGCCTTAGCGGGAGTGGCACAGATACGCAGTATTTT; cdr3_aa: CASSLSGSGTDTQYF
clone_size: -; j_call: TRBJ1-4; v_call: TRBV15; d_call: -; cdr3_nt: TGTGCCACCAGCAGAGATGGGCGGGATAATGAAAAACTGTTTTTT; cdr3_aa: CATSRDGRDNEKLFF
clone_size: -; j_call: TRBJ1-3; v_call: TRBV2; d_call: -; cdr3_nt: TGTGCCAGCAGTCAGGGGTCTGGAAACACCATATATTTT; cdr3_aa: CASSQGSGNTIYF
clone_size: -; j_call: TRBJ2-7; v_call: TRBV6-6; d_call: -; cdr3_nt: TGTGCCAGCGGCCCTGGTAGCCCATCCTACGAGCAGTACTTC; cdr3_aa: CASGPGSPSYEQYF
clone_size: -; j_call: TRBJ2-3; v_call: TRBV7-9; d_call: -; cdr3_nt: TGTGCCAGCAGCCTCGAGGGAGCGGGCATAAGGGCAGATACGCAGTATTTT; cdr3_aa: CASSLEGAGIRADTQYF
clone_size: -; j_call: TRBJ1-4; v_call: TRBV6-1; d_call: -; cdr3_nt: TGTGCCAGCAGTGAAGCTATGGGGGATACGGTGGAAAAACTGTTTTTT; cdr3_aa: CASSEAMGDTVEKLFF
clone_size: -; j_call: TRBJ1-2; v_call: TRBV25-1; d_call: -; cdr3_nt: TGTGCCAGCAGTGAATGGGGTCCCAACTATGGCTACACCTTC; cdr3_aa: CASSEWGPNYGYTF
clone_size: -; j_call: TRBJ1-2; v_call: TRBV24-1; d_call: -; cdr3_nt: TGTGCCACCAGTGATTCAACCTCGCAAGGCTACACCTTC; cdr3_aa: CATSDSTSQGYTF
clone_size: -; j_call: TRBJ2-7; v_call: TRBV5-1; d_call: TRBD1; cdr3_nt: TGCGCCAGCAGCCTCGGGACAGGGGGCTACGAGCAGTACTTC; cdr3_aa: CASSLGTGGYEQYF
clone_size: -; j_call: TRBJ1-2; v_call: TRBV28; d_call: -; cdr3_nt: TGTGCCAGCAGTTCGCCGGGGGGGAACTATGGCTACACCTTC; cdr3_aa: CASSSPGGNYGYTF
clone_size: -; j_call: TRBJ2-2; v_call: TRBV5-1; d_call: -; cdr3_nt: TGCGCCAGCAGCTGGAGATTAACAGGGAGGAAACCGAACACCGGGGAGCTGTTTTTT; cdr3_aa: CASSWRLTGRKPNTGELFF
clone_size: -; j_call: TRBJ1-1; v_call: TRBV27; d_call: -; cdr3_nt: TGTGCCAGCAGTTTTAGGGGGGCGGGCACTGAAGCTTTCTTT; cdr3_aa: CASSFRGAGTEAFF
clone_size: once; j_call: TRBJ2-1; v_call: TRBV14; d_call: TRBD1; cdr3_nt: TGTGCCAGCAGCCTCGCAGGGGGAAGAGGTGACAATGAGCAGTTCTTC; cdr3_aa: CASSLAGGRGDNEQFF
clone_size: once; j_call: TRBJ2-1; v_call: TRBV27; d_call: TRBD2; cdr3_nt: TGTGCCAGCAGTTCACTCGTTAGACTAGCGGGACCGAGCTCCTACAATGAGCAGTTCTTC; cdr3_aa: CASSSLVRLAGPSSYNEQFF
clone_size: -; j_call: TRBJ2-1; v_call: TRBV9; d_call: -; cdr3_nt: TGTGCCAGCAGCGTATCCGGGTCCGGAGAGCAGTTCTTC; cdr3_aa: CASSVSGSGEQFF